Each of the 32 T cell receptor beta chains below was sequenced from the same sample in a study of T-cell reconstitution after alpha-beta-depleted transplantation in children. Unique molecular identifiers were used to barcode this TCRbeta library. A single record per CDR3 protein comes from TCRdb applying MiXCR to the PCR reads. Among over 150,000 distinct CDR3 sequences listed, about 6.8% were seen once. The sample consisted of PBMCs from the stem cell graft donor, taken from the stem cell graft. The receptors come from a human donor who donated a stem cell graft to a child with Wiskott-Aldrich syndrome.

The sample holds many counts of this clonotype. The chain carries TRBV11-2 and TRBJ2-1; perhaps TRBD2 as D (6 bases). This CDR3 spans 15 amino acids. Germline assignment: CDR1 SGHAT and CDR2 FQNNGV. V was clipped by 4 bases and J by 1 base, with 11 bases between them. The CDR3 DNA follows: TGTGCCAGCAGCTGGTGGGGAGGTTCCTACAATGAGCAGTTCTTC. This codes for CASSWWGGSYNEQFF.

This clonotype showed up many times. The chain uses TRBV4-3 and TRBJ2-3, with 8 bases lining up with TRBD2. V shed 3 bases and J 3 bases; nucleotides not matched to a gene: 5. The CDR3 covers 15 residues. Germline lookup yields CDR1 LGHNA and CDR2 YSLEER. Here the CDR3 reads CASSQLSGKTDTQYF. In DNA form, the CDR3 reads TGCGCCAGCAGCCAGCTTAGCGGGAAAACAGATACGCAGTATTTT.

This clonotype appeared a few times. This rearrangement joins TRBV3-1 to TRBJ2-3, with a weak D call TRBD1 (6 bases). V lost 3 bases, J lost 2 bases, and 12 bases lay in between. The CDR3 totals 15 residues. CDR1 is LGHDT and CDR2 is YNNKEL in the germline V gene (reference sequence). CDR3 amino acids: CASSQTGADTDTQYF. CDR3 coding DNA: TGTGCCAGCAGCCAGACAGGAGCGGACACAGATACGCAGTATTTT.

The chain combines TRBV30 with TRBJ1-1; D ambiguous. The CDR3 contains 13 residues. Germline loops: CDR1 GTSNPN, CDR2 SVGIG (reference sequence). Trimming took 1 base from V and 0 from J, leaving 6 bases between them. CDR3 in DNA: TGTGCCTGGAGTGGAAACTTGAACACTGAAGCTTTCTTT. The encoded protein is CAWSGNLNTEAFF.

This clonotype has just a few counts. V gene TRBV20-1 combines with J gene TRBJ2-1; 13 bases agree with TRBD2. CDR1 is DFQATT and CDR2 is SNEGSKA in the germline V gene (reference sequence). This CDR3 region has 20 residues. The junction had 18 bases not matched to a gene; V was cut back by 2 bases and J by 5 bases. Here the CDR3 DNA reads TGCAGTGCTAGACGGGTAGACGCCCCGGGACTAGCGGGATTTCACAATGAGCAGTTCTTC. This encodes CSARRVDAPGLAGFHNEQFF.

The chain uses TRBV18 and TRBJ1-5; TRBD1 matches at 10 bases. CDR3 size: 14 residues. Germline CDR1 is KGHSH and CDR2 is LQKENI. Losses at the gene ends were 3 bases for V and 6 bases for J; bases not matched to a gene: 2. Here the CDR3 DNA reads TGTGCCAGCTCACCGGGGACAGGGGCTCAGCCCCAGCATTTT. Amino acids: CASSPGTGAQPQHF.

This clonotype was picked up many times. V usage is TRBV5-1 and J usage is TRBJ1-1; unclear D gene. This CDR3 has 15 residues. Germline V gene sequence: CDR1 SGHRS, CDR2 YFSETQ. Between the trimmed V and J ends, which lost 1 base and 0 bases, there was a span of 10 bases. CDR3 sequence: CASSLIDALNTEAFF. In DNA, the CDR3 is TGCGCCAGCAGCTTGATCGACGCCTTGAACACTGAAGCTTTCTTT.

This clonotype was found a few times. The rearrangement links TRBV5-5 to TRBJ1-4; D not resolved. There are 13 residues in the CDR3. V was cut by 6 bases and J by 8 bases, with 14 bases left in between. Germline V CDR1 and CDR2: SGHKS, YYEKEE (reference sequence). DNA of the CDR3: TGTGCCAGCACCCGGGAATTTGGCGAAAAACTGTTTTTT. Translation: CASTREFGEKLFF.

The chain employs TRBV14 and TRBJ2-5, with 7 bases lining up with TRBD2. Germline V gene lookup returns CDR1 SGHDN and CDR2 FVKESK. The CDR3 is 12 residues long. Trimming cost V 6 bases and J 6 bases; bases outside gene matches: 4. CDR3 nucleotides: TGTGCCAGCAGACGGGGGACTAAGACCCAGTACTTC. Encoded protein: CASRRGTKTQYF.

This clonotype was seen many times. This sequence joins TRBV10-2 and TRBJ1-5; D might be TRBD1 (5 bases). V lost 8 bases and J lost 3, with 11 bases in between. Germline V gene sequence: CDR1 WSHSY, CDR2 SAAADI. The length of the CDR3 is 13 residues. In DNA, the CDR3 is TGCGCCAGCGGGGGGGGGAACAATCAGCCCCAGCATTTT. Amino acid sequence: CASGGGNNQPQHF.

This clonotype turned up a few times. The V gene is TRBV12-3 or TRBV12-4, the J gene TRBJ1-5; TRBD1 is a possible D gene (5 bases). V was shortened by 5 bases and J by 9 bases, with 8 bases between the two germline ends. The CDR3 spans 11 residues. The CDR3 here is CASSVGGPQHF. Written as DNA, the CDR3 is TGTGCCAGCAGTGTGGGGGGGCCCCAGCATTTT.

This clonotype was recorded at least ten times. This chain links TRBV29-1 with TRBJ2-7, with TRBD2 matching 11 bases. With V trimmed by 7 bases and J by 6 bases, 8 bases remained unmatched. CDR3 length: 13 residues. Germline assignment: CDR1 SQVTM and CDR2 ANQGSEA. This CDR3 reads CSAQLAGAREQYF. The CDR3 DNA is TGCAGCGCCCAACTAGCGGGAGCACGCGAGCAGTACTTC.

Many counts were recorded for this clonotype. The chain has TRBV28 and TRBJ1-1; a weak D match, TRBD1 (6 bases). The CDR3 sequence is 15 residues long. CDR1 is MDHEN and CDR2 is SYDVKM in the germline V gene. Trimming removed 5 bases from V and 4 bases from J, with 17 bases in between. CDR3 DNA sequence: TGTGCCAGCAGTCCTTTTAGAGAGGGGGGCACTGAAGCTTTCTTT. Translated, it gives CASSPFREGGTEAFF.

This clonotype was seen repeatedly, ten times or more. The rearrangement uses TRBV12-3 or TRBV12-4 and TRBJ1-5; D possibly corresponds to TRBD1 (6 bases). V gave up 5 bases and J gave up 5 bases, with 10 bases separating them. The CDR3 runs 13 residues. The CDR3 DNA reads as TGTGCCAGCAGTACACAGGGTTATCAGCCCCAGCATTTT. This sequence encodes CASSTQGYQPQHF.

This clonotype was detected many times. J is TRBJ2-3 and V is TRBV12-3 or TRBV12-4; D may be TRBD1 or TRBD2 (5 bases each). The CDR3 is 13 amino acids. V gave up 2 bases and J gave up 5 bases, with 8 bases separating them. The CDR3 sequence: CASSLRGGDTQYF. The DNA of the CDR3 is TGTGCCAGCAGTTTACGTGGGGGAGATACGCAGTATTTT.

This clonotype was seen at least ten times. The chain has TRBV11-2 and TRBJ1-6; D is possibly TRBD1 (5 bases). Per germline, CDR1 SGHAT and CDR2 FQNNGV. The CDR3 sequence is 15 residues long. Trimming removed 2 bases at V and 9 bases at J, with 14 bases between. CDR3 in amino acids: CASSLFGGRGSPLHF. The CDR3 nucleotides are TGTGCCAGCAGCTTATTTGGGGGTCGGGGTTCACCCCTCCACTTT.

The V and J genes are TRBV18 and TRBJ2-1, with 10 bases lining up with TRBD1. Germline CDR1 and CDR2: KGHSH and LQKENI. The CDR3 extends over 17 amino acids. J gave up 6 bases and V 4 bases, and 12 bases lay outside the gene matches. The CDR3 sequence: CASSQYFAGTGANEQFF. CDR3 DNA: TGTGCCAGCTCACAATACTTCGCCGGGACAGGGGCCAATGAGCAGTTCTTC.

Details on this clonotype: This sequence may be a read error, since a much larger clone differs from it by one base. J is TRBJ2-7 and V is TRBV20-1; the D gene is possibly TRBD2 (5 bases). CDR1 is DFQATT, CDR2 SNEGSKA, per germline (reference sequence). The CDR3 is made up of 12 amino acids. Trimming cost V 5 bases and J 5 bases, with 13 bases left between them. The CDR3 DNA sequence: TGCAGTGCTGGTCTACGGGGTGACGAGCAGTACTTC. Encoded protein: CSAGLRGDEQYF.

The V call is TRBV5-5, the J call TRBJ2-7; the match to TRBD2 covers 9 bases. Looked up from germline, CDR1 is SGHKS and CDR2 is YYEKEE (reference sequence). The CDR3 extends over 15 amino acids. With 4 bases clipped from V and 6 bases from J, the junction kept 11 bases outside the gene matches. The CDR3: CASSNLAGEPPEQYF. In DNA, the CDR3 is TGTGCCAGCAGCAATTTAGCGGGAGAGCCCCCCGAGCAGTACTTC.

This clonotype was counted at least ten times. Here the CDR3 reads CSGRGGETQYF. The CDR3 coding sequence is TGCAGCGGAAGGGGTGGGGAGACCCAGTACTTC. The chain uses TRBV29-1 and TRBJ2-5; D possibly corresponds to TRBD1 (5 bases). The V and J ends lost 7 bases and 5 bases respectively, with 11 bases between them. The CDR3 loop spans 11 amino acids. In germline, CDR1 is SQVTM, CDR2 ANQGSEA.

This clonotype has ten or more counts. V gene TRBV3-1 combines with J gene TRBJ1-1; the D is unclear. This CDR3 comprises 15 residues. CDR1 is LGHDT, CDR2 YNNKEL, per germline (reference sequence). V was trimmed by 4 bases and J by 1 base, leaving 13 bases between them. CDR3 loop: CASSRKRAGNTEAFF. The CDR3 DNA sequence: TGTGCCAGCAGCCGTAAGAGGGCAGGGAACACTGAAGCTTTCTTT.

The chain links TRBV6-2 or TRBV6-3 to TRBJ1-2; D is ambiguous. V gave up 6 bases and J gave up 5 bases, with 10 bases separating them. The CDR3 is made up of 12 amino acids. CDR1 is MNHEY and CDR2 is SVGEGT in the germline V gene. The CDR3: CASSQSGYGYTF. CDR3 DNA: TGTGCCAGCAGCCAGTCGGGATATGGCTACACCTTC.

Comments on this clonotype: An end of the junction differs from the germline gene, which may be a read error. J is TRBJ2-1 and V is TRBV20-1; 9 nucleotides align to TRBD2. Germline lookup yields CDR1 DFQATT and CDR2 SNEGSKA (reference sequence). This CDR3 has 16 residues. The CDR3 loop is CCAKVPLGAGGNEQFF. The CDR3 DNA reads TGCTGTGCCAAAGTCCCCCTGGGAGCGGGAGGCAATGAGCAGTTCTTC.

Note on this clonotype: Given a much more abundant clone one base away, this may be a read error. The rearrangement joins TRBV7-2 to TRBJ2-7; 9 nucleotides match TRBD1. Germline V CDR1 and CDR2: SGHTA, FQGNSA. The CDR3 extends over 14 amino acids. Here the CDR3 DNA reads TGTGCCAGCAGCTGGGACAGGGTTAGATACGAGCAGCACTTC. Translating it yields CASSWDRVRYEQHF.

Many counts were recorded for this clonotype. The chain recombines TRBV29-1 with TRBJ1-4, with D perhaps TRBD1 (5 bases). The CDR3 length is 15 residues. CDR1 SQVTM and CDR2 ANQGSEA come from the germline V gene. V was shortened by 4 bases and J by 8 bases, with 20 bases between the two germline ends. The CDR3 region is CSVATLGGRGEKLFF. As DNA, the CDR3 is TGCAGCGTTGCAACCCTGGGGGGACGTGGAGAAAAACTGTTTTTT.

This clonotype was found many times. The rearrangement joins TRBV12-3 or TRBV12-4 to TRBJ1-1; possible D gene TRBD1, 5 bases. V was trimmed by 5 bases and J by 2 bases, leaving 12 bases between them. The CDR3 spans 14 residues. CDR3 sequence (DNA): TGTGCCAGCAGTATATCAGGGTTAAACACTGAAGCTTTCTTT. It translates to CASSISGLNTEAFF.

The V call is TRBV4-1, the J call TRBJ2-3; 11 nucleotides match TRBD2. This CDR3 contains 17 residues. Germline V lookup: CDR1 MGHRA, CDR2 YSYEKL. Germline trimming cut 1 base from V and 4 bases from J; bases unmatched to any gene: 7. CDR3 in DNA: TGCGCCAGCAGCCAAGCGCCTAGCGGGGGGTTCGCAGATACGCAGTATTTT. The encoded protein is CASSQAPSGGFADTQYF.

The rearrangement joins TRBV7-2 to TRBJ2-7; 9 positions match TRBD1. The V gene's germline CDR1 is SGHTA and CDR2 FQGNSA. The CDR3 loop spans 15 amino acids. J was trimmed by 3 bases and V by 2 bases; bases with no gene match: 5. This CDR3 is CASSLRGTGYYEQYF. CDR3 nucleotides: TGTGCCAGCAGCTTACGTGGGACAGGGTACTACGAGCAGTACTTC.

To note about this clonotype: Being one base from a much bigger clone, this may be a read error. This chain links TRBV7-9 with TRBJ1-2; 10 nucleotides align to TRBD1. CDR1 is SEHNR and CDR2 is FQNEAQ in the germline V gene (reference sequence). This CDR3 comprises 14 residues. With 4 bases clipped from V and 6 bases from J, the junction kept 5 bases outside the gene matches. The CDR3 DNA reads TGTGCCAGCAGCTCTTTTGACAGGGGGCATGGCTACACCTTC. Its protein product is CASSSFDRGHGYTF.

This clonotype was counted only a few times. The CDR3 is CASSLVPGVSTEAFF. The CDR3, as DNA: TGCGCCAGCAGCTTGGTCCCGGGGGTAAGCACTGAAGCTTTCTTT. The chain is built from TRBV5-1 and TRBJ1-1; possibly TRBD1 for D (5 bases). CDR3 length: 15 residues. Per germline, CDR1 SGHRS and CDR2 YFSETQ. Trimming stripped 0 bases from V and 4 bases from J, with 13 bases between.

This clonotype has more than one count but fewer than ten. This chain uses TRBV5-1 with TRBJ1-1; D is unclear. V gave up 0 bases and J gave up 1 base, with 7 bases separating them. This CDR3 has 14 residues. Germline CDR1 and CDR2: SGHRS and YFSETQ. CDR3 in DNA: TGCGCCAGCAGCTTGGTGGACTCGAACACTGAAGCTTTCTTT. Amino acids: CASSLVDSNTEAFF.

In its sample, this clonotype was seen many times. The rearrangement links TRBV12-3 or TRBV12-4 to TRBJ2-7, with D unclear. V gave up 7 bases and J gave up 7 bases, with 14 bases separating them. The CDR3 consists of 12 residues. CDR3 protein: CASTMGPPEQYF. CDR3 DNA sequence: TGTGCCAGCACCATGGGTCCTCCGGAGCAGTACTTC.